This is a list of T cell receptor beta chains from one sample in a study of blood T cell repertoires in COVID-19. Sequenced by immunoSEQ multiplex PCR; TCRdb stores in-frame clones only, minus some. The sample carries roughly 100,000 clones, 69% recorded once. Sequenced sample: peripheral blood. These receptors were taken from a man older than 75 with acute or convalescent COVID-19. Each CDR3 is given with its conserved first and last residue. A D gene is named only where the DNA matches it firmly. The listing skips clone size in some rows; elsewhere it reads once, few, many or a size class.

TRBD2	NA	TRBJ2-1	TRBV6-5	CASTSGTKGEQFF	TGTGCCAGCACCTCCGGGACTAAGGGTGAGCAGTTCTTC
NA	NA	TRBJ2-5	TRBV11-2	CASSRGGGETQYF	TGTGCCAGCAGCCGGGGAGGGGGGGAGACCCAGTACTTC
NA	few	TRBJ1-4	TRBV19	CASNGGANEKLFF	TGTGCCAGTAATGGCGGGGCTAATGAAAAACTGTTTTTT
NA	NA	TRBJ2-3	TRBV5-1	CASSWGDTSTDTQYF	TGCGCCAGCAGCTGGGGCGACACTAGCACAGATACGCAGTATTTT
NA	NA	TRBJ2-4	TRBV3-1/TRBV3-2	CASSQVGEGSLQYF	TGTGCCAGCAGCCAAGTAGGAGAGGGAAGCCTTCAGTACTTC
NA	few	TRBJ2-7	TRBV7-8	CASSSTYEQYF	TGTGCCAGCAGCTCCACCTACGAGCAGTACTTC
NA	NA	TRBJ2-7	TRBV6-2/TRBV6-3	CASSYQVQSLRVLDEQYF	TGTGCCAGCAGTTATCAAGTACAGAGCCTTAGAGTTTTGGACGAGCAGTACTTC
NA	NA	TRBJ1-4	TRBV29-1	CSVVIFGTNEKLFF	TGCAGCGTTGTAATATTCGGAACTAATGAAAAACTGTTTTTT
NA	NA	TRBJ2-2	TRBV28	CASSFASVTGELFF	TGTGCCAGCAGTTTCGCTAGCGTAACCGGGGAGCTGTTTTTT
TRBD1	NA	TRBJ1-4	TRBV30	CAWRGDRGNEKLFF	TGTGCCTGGAGGGGTGACAGGGGGAATGAAAAACTGTTTTTT
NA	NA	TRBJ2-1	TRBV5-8	CASSRYGENEQFF	TGTGCCAGCAGCCGATACGGGGAAAATGAGCAGTTCTTC
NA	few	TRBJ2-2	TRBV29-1	CSVQDPGELFF	TGCAGCGTACAGGACCCCGGGGAGCTGTTTTTT
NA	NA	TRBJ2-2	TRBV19	CATEGTLNTGELFF	TGTGCAACCGAGGGGACTCTGAACACCGGGGAGCTGTTTTTT
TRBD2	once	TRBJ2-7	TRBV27	CASRDRLAGDDFTSYEQYF	TGTGCCAGCAGAGACAGACTAGCGGGAGACGATTTTACCTCCTACGAGCAGTACTTC
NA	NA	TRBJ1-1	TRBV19	CASKEGTEAFF	TGTGCCAGTAAGGAGGGTACTGAAGCTTTCTTT
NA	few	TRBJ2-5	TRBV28	CASSRFLETQYF	TGTGCCAGCAGTCGTTTTCTAGAGACCCAGTACTTC
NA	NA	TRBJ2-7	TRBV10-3	CAISAVGAPYEQYF	TGTGCCATCAGTGCAGTAGGGGCCCCCTACGAGCAGTACTTC
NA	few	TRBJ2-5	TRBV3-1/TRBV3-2	CASSPWGLPDETQYF	TGTGCCAGCAGCCCTTGGGGACTGCCCGACGAGACCCAGTACTTC
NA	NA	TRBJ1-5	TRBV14	CASSQGYGPQHF	TGTGCCAGCAGCCAAGGCTATGGGCCCCAGCATTTT
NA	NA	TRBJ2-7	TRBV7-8	CASSYRGSSYEQYF	TGTGCCAGCAGCTACCGGGGGAGTTCCTACGAGCAGTACTTC
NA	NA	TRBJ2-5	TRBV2	CASGGALGETQYF	TGTGCCAGCGGGGGCGCCCTGGGAGAGACCCAGTACTTC
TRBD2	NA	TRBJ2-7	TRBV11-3	CASSRGVSGAYEQYF	TGTGCCAGCAGTCGGGGGGTTTCGGGGGCCTACGAGCAGTACTTC
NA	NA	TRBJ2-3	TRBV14	CASSQRGGGTQYF	TGTGCCAGCAGCCAAAGGGGAGGTGGTACGCAGTATTTT
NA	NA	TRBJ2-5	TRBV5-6	CASSPERTYPYQETQYF	TGTGCCAGCAGCCCGGAGCGAACGTACCCCTATCAAGAGACCCAGTACTTC
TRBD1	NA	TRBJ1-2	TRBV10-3	CAISESNRGYGYTF	TGTGCCATCAGTGAGTCAAACAGGGGCTATGGCTACACCTTC
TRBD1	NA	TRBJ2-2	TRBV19	CASRYRGTGELFF	TGTGCCAGTCGATACAGGGGGACCGGGGAGCTGTTTTTT
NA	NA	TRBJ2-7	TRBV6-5	CASSRTALSYEQYF	TGTGCCAGCAGCCGGACAGCTCTATCCTACGAGCAGTACTTC
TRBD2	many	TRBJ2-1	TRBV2	CASSFPSGGDYNEQFF	TGTGCCAGCAGTTTTCCCTCGGGGGGGGATTACAATGAGCAGTTCTTC
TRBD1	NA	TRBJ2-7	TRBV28	CASSYGTGGGEQYF	TGTGCCAGCAGCTATGGGACAGGGGGAGGCGAGCAGTACTTC
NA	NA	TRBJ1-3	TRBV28	CASSLSVGNTIYF	TGTGCCAGCAGTTTGTCCGTTGGAAACACCATATATTTT
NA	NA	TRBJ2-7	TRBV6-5	CASSKPSGATYEQYF	TGTGCCAGCAGTAAACCCAGTGGGGCAACCTACGAGCAGTACTTC
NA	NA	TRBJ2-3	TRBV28	CASSPRRGTDTQYF	TGTGCCAGCAGTCCCAGACGGGGCACAGATACGCAGTATTTT